What follows are 14 T cell receptor beta chains derived from one specimen sequenced in a study of control samples from healthy donors and cancer patients. Sequenced by immunoSEQ multiplex PCR; TCRdb stores in-frame clones only, minus some. The sample contains about 3,000 clones, 90% to 95% of which appear only once. Sequenced input: PBMCs. These receptors came from a man in his 70s with lung cancer.

The chain links TRBV29-1 to TRBJ2-2; D may be TRBD2 (5 bases). The CDR3 totals 16 residues. The V and J ends lost 7 bases and 2 bases respectively, with 20 bases between them. Germline CDR1 is SQVTM and CDR2 is ANQGSEA. CDR3 in amino acids: CSAISSGILNTGELFF. CDR3 bases: TGCAGCGCGATATCATCCGGGATTCTAAACACCGGGGAGCTGTTTTTT.

The rearrangement uses TRBV2 and TRBJ2-7; no firm D call. This CDR3 has 15 amino acids. V lost 3 bases and J lost 0, with 12 bases in between. Germline CDR1 is SNHLY and CDR2 is FYNNEI. CDR3 sequence reads: CASSDTATFSYEQYF. In DNA, the CDR3 is TGTGCCAGCAGTGACACAGCGACCTTCTCCTACGAGCAGTACTTC.

The chain is built from TRBV2 and TRBJ2-7, with TRBD2 matching over 13 bases. Germline CDR1 is SNHLY and CDR2 is FYNNEI. The junction had 8 bases not matched to a gene; V was cut back by 5 bases and J by 4 bases. The CDR3 loop spans 16 amino acids. The CDR3 DNA reads TGTGCCAGCAGTACCGGACTAGCGGGGGCAGGATACGAGCAGTACTTC. Protein: CASSTGLAGAGYEQYF.

The chain joins TRBV5-1 to TRBJ1-1; TRBD1 agrees at 7 bases. V shed 3 bases and J 0 bases; nucleotides not matched to a gene: 8. The V gene's germline CDR1 is SGHRS and CDR2 YFSETQ. CDR3 length equals 16 residues. Here the CDR3 reads CASSSHRGIMNTEAFF. CDR3 DNA: TGCGCCAGCAGCTCGCACAGGGGAATCATGAACACTGAAGCTTTCTTT.

This chain uses TRBV7-2 with TRBJ1-2, with D uncertain. Germline CDR1 and CDR2: SGHTA and FQGNSA. The CDR3 totals 13 residues. Trimming removed 3 bases at V and 6 bases at J, with 11 bases between. CDR3 loop: CASSFSQNNGYTF. CDR3 nucleotide sequence: TGTGCCAGCAGCTTCTCACAGAACAATGGCTACACCTTC.

V and J are TRBV27 and TRBJ1-5; TRBD1 agrees at 7 bases. This CDR3 is 14 amino acids long. Germline V gene lookup returns CDR1 MNHEY and CDR2 SMNVEV (reference sequence). After removal of 4 bases from V and 10 bases from J, the junction contained 10 bases not matched to a gene. In DNA form, the CDR3 reads TGTGCCAGCAGTTATAGGACAGGTTTCGGACCCCAGCATTTT. As protein: CASSYRTGFGPQHF.

The chain recombines TRBV5-1 with TRBJ2-2; perhaps TRBD2 as D (6 bases). Germline CDR1 SGHRS, CDR2 YFSETQ. Trimming shortened V by 2 bases and J by 3 bases, and 11 bases separated the two germline ends. The CDR3 is 15 residues long. Written as DNA, the CDR3 is TGCGCCAGCAGCTTTCGGGGGAGTTACACCGGGGAGCTGTTTTTT. Translating gives CASSFRGSYTGELFF.

J is TRBJ2-5 and V is TRBV5-4; no definite D call. The CDR3 is 14 residues long. V was pared by 1 base and J by 2 bases, with 9 bases between. Germline loops: CDR1 SGHNT, CDR2 YYREEE (reference sequence). The CDR3 protein is CASSLPGAQETQYF. The CDR3 nucleotides read TGTGCCAGCAGCTTGCCAGGTGCACAAGAGACCCAGTACTTC.

The J gene is TRBJ2-2, the V gene TRBV9, with 7 bases lining up with TRBD1. V lost 0 bases, J lost 0 bases, and 5 bases stayed unmatched. From germline, CDR1 is SGDLS and CDR2 YYNGEE. This CDR3 comprises 17 residues. In nucleotides, the CDR3 is TGTGCCAGCAGCGTAGGATTCGGGACAGCGAACACCGGGGAGCTGTTTTTT. Translated, it gives CASSVGFGTANTGELFF.

CDR3 nucleotide sequence: TGTGCCAGCAGCGCGAATCCCCCGGGACTAGCGGGGGTTTTTGAGCAGTTCTTC. It translates to CASSANPPGLAGVFEQFF. The gene calls are TRBV3-1 (or the pseudogene TRBV3-2) and TRBJ2-1; 14 positions agree with TRBD2. CDR3 size: 18 residues. J gave up 9 bases and V 5 bases, and 15 bases lay outside the gene matches. CDR1 and CDR2 (germline): LGHDT, YNNKEL (reference sequence).

The V call is TRBV29-1, the J call TRBJ1-2; no definite D call. The CDR3 is 14 residues long. CDR1 SQVTM and CDR2 ANQGSEA come from the germline V gene. V dropped 0 bases and J dropped 3 bases, with 11 bases sitting between them. The DNA of the CDR3 is TGCAGCGTTGAAGACGGGGAAATAGACTATGGCTACACCTTC. Its translation: CSVEDGEIDYGYTF.

This clone was seen more than once but under ten times. The V and J genes are TRBV5-1 and TRBJ1-6; unclear D gene. V shed 5 bases and J shed 5 bases, with 14 bases lying between them. The CDR3 has 15 amino acids. In germline, CDR1 is SGHRS, CDR2 YFSETQ. The CDR3 protein is CASRLRLNHNSPLHF. In DNA, the CDR3 is TGCGCCAGCAGATTGAGACTAAATCATAATTCACCCCTCCACTTT.

The chain joins TRBV7-6 to TRBJ1-6; D is unclear. V lost 1 base to trimming and J lost 7 bases, with 11 bases between them. The V gene's germline CDR1 is SGHVS and CDR2 FNYEAQ. CDR3 length: 15 amino acids. The CDR3: CASSLEKLPNSPLHF. DNA for the CDR3: TGTGCCAGCAGCTTAGAGAAACTGCCGAATTCACCCCTCCACTTT. Supplemented by reference TRBV7-6 and TRBJ1-6, the full variable domain reads GAGVSQSPRYKVTKRGQDVALRCDPISGHVSLYWYRQALGQGPEFLTYFNYEAQQDKSGLPNDRFSAERPEGSISTLTIQRTEQRDSAMYRCASSLEKLPNSPLHFGNGTRLTVT.

The chain carries TRBV19 and TRBJ2-1; the D gene is possibly TRBD1 (5 bases). V was pared by 1 base and J by 7 bases, with 14 bases between. The CDR3 totals 15 residues. CDR1 is LNHDA and CDR2 is SQIVND in the germline V gene (reference sequence). Here the CDR3 reads CASSIGRAVRNEQFF. The CDR3 coding sequence is TGTGCCAGTAGTATAGGCAGGGCCGTTCGGAATGAGCAGTTCTTC.